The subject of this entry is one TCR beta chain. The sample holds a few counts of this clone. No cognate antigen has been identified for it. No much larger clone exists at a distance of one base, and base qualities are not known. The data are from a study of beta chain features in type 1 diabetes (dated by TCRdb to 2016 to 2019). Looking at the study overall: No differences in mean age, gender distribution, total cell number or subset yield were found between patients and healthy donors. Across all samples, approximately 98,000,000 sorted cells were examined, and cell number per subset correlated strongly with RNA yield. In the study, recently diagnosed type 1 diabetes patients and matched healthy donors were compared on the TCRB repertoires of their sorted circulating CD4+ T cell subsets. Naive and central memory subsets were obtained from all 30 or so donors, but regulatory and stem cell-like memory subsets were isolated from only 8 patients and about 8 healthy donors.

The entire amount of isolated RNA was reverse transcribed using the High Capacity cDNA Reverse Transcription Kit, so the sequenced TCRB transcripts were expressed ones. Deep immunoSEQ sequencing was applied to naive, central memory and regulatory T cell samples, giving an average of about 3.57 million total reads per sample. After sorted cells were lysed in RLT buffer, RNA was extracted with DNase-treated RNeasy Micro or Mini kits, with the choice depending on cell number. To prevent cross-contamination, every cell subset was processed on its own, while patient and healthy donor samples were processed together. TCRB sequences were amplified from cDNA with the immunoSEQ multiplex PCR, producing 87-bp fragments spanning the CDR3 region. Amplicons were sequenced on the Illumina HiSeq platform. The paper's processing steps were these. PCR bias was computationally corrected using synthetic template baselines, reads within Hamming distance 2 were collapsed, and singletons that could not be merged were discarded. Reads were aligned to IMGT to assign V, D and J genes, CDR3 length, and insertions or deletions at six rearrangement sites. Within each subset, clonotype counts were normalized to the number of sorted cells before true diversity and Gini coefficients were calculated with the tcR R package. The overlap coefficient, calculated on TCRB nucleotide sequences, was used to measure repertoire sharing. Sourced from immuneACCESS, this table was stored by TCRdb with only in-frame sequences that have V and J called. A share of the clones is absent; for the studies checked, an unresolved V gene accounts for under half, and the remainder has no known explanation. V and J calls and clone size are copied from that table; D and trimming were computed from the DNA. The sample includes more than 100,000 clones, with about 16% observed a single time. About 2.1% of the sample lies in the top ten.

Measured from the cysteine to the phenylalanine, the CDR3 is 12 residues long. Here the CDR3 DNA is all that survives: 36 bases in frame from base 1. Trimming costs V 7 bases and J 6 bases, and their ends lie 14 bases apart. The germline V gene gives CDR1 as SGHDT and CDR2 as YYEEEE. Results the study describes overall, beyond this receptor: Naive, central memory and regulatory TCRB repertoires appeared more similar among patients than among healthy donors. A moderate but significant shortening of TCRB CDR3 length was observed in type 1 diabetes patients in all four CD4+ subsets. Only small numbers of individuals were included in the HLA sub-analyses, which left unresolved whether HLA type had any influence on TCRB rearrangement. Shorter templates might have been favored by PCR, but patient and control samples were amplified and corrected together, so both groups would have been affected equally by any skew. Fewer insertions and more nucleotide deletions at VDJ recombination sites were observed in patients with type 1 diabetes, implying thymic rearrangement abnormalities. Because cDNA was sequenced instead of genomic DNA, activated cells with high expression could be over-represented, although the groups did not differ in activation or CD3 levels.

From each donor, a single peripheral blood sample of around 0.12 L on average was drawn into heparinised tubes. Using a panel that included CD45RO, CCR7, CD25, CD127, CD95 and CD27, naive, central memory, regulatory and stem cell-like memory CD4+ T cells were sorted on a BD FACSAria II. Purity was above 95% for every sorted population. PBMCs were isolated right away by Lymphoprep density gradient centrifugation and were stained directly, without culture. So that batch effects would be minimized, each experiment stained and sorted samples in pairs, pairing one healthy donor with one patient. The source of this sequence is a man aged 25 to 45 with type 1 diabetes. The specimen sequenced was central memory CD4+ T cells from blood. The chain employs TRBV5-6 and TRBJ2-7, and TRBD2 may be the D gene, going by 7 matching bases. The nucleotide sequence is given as TGTGCCAGCGACAGGCGGGGGTTCGAGCAGTACTTC. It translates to CASDRRGFEQYF.